This record concerns one T cell receptor (beta chain) sequence. Antigen specificity is unknown. The CDR3 contains 16 residues. Trimming cost V 6 bases and J 5 bases; bases outside gene matches: 9. Germline CDR1 reads MGHDK; CDR2 reads SYGVNS. This sample was taken from a study of CD8 T cells in ankylosing spondylitis. General study points: In ankylosing spondylitis patients, matched synovial fluid reportedly showed significant enrichment of disease-linked clones. Peripheral blood samples showed relatively rare disease-linked clones, and these clones were CD8+. Characteristic of ankylosing spondylitis blood, it appeared, was a TCR beta motif comprising several highly homologous variants. Earlier reports found some motif variants in synovial fluid and blood in reactive arthritis.

Quantitative 5'-RACE was performed with molecular barcodes, and it yielded the TCR beta libraries. TCRdb ran MiXCR on the 5' RACE reads and lists one entry per CDR3 protein. The data hold roughly 700,000 distinct CDR3 sequences, with over 15% observed a single time. This receptor was identified in a male donor with ankylosing spondylitis. The chain joins TRBV25-1 to TRBJ2-5, with 13 bases that match TRBD2. The specimen was blood, either unsorted or a sorted T cell fraction (not recorded which). This CDR3 reads CASSPGLAGDGETQYF. The CDR3 region has the DNA TGTGCCAGCAGCCCAGGACTAGCGGGAGATGGTGAGACCCAGTACTTC. Full variable domain (missing parts from reference TRBV25-1 and TRBJ2-5): EADIYQTPRYLVIGTGKKITLECSQTMGHDKMYWYQQDPGMELHLIHYSYGVNSTEKGDLSSESTVSRIRTEHFPLTLESARPSHTSQYLCASSPGLAGDGETQYFGPGTRLLVL.